This TCR beta chain was recorded in a study of OX40 agonist ivuxolimab in advanced cancers. V was shortened by 0 bases and J by 3 bases, with 9 bases between the two germline ends. This CDR3 has 15 amino acids. From germline, CDR1 is SGDLS and CDR2 YYNGEE. Comments on this clone: Its antigen is currently unknown.

Study-wide results and limits: The expanded peripheral T cells' antigen specificity was not determined. There was clonal expansion of CD4+ and CD8+ blood T cells by week 6 at 0.1 to 3.0 mg/kg. Relative to CD4+, CD8+ T cells held more expanded clones on average.

TCRdb's table, derived via immunoSEQ multiplex PCR, lists solely in-frame clones and lacks some. This sample has 65,000 or so clones, with roughly 87% found just once. The chain couples TRBV9 to TRBJ1-4; D is possibly TRBD1 (6 bases). The receptor was derived from an adult with an advanced solid tumor such as melanoma, head and neck, liver or kidney cancer. The sample in question was CD4+ or CD8+ T cells sorted from blood, obtained in a trial of the OX40 agonist ivuxolimab. CDR3 in DNA: TGTGCCAGCAGCGTAGGCCGGACAGCTAATGAAAAACTGTTTTTT. This translates into CASSVGRTANEKLFF.